This T cell receptor (beta chain) was sequenced during a study of T cell responses to AZD1222 COVID-19 vaccine. About the study: Both about-4-week and about-12-week second-dose recipients were combined.

Study-level results: Repertoires were obtained only post-peak T cell response.

Germline lookup yields CDR1 SGHRS and CDR2 YFSETQ. Trimming removed 4 bases from V and 4 bases from J; junction bases left unmatched: 11. This CDR3 has 16 amino acids. As regards this clone: Its specificity is not known.

Using immunoSEQ multiplex PCR, the repertoire was profiled, and TCRdb retains in-frame clones only, with some absent. The sample contains approximately 150,000 clones, around 93% of which appear only once. The rearrangement links TRBV5-1 to TRBJ2-7, with 10 bases identical to TRBD2. This specimen consisted of peripheral blood, obtained on day 0 of AZD1222 vaccination. This clonotype originated in an adult in good health. The CDR3 here is CASSPGAGGPGYEQYF. CDR3 nucleotides: TGCGCCAGCAGCCCGGGAGCGGGAGGGCCAGGTTACGAGCAGTACTTC.